This T cell receptor beta chain was captured in a study of identifying expanded T cells in peripheral blood. No infections or other immune events were documented during collection. This table comes from immunoSEQ multiplex PCR, and its TCRdb copy is limited to in-frame clones, with some not included. The profile shows over 65,000 clones, around nine tenths of them singletons. The sequence derives from a person aged 18 to 69 in good health. Sequenced: blood.

The DNA of the CDR3 is TGTGCCAGCTCACCACCAGACAGCGGGGTAAATGAGCAGTTCTTC. This codes for CASSPPDSGVNEQFF. This chain joins TRBV18 and TRBJ2-1; 7 bases agree with TRBD2. Trimming cost V 0 bases and J 7 bases; bases outside gene matches: 6. CDR3 length: 15 residues. Germline V gene data show CDR1 as KGHSH and CDR2 as LQKENI.